This T cell receptor (beta chain) was retrieved from a study of T-cell memory formation after mild COVID-19. TCRdb called the 5' RACE reads again in MiXCR, with one record for every CDR3 protein. The repertoire holds about 210,000 distinct CDR3 sequences, with over 9.5% as singletons. The CDR3 covers 15 residues. With 4 bases removed from V and 0 bases from J, the gap between germline ends came to 12 bases. The germline V gene encodes CDR1 SGDLS and CDR2 YYNGEE. The chain joins TRBV9 to TRBJ2-3; D may be TRBD2 (6 bases). The sequence was obtained from a man aged 18 to 30 who had mild COVID-19 (a few samples of this study predate the infection). Cell type and time point are not known. The sample comprised PBMCs or a T cell subset sorted from them (not recorded which). CDR3 DNA: TGTGCCAGCAGCCCACGAGGGACTAGCACAGATACGCAGTATTTT. As protein: CASSPRGTSTDTQYF.